This T cell receptor beta chain comes out of a study of shared clonotypes between healthy human individuals. Study details: The donor pool was made up of a couple of women and a few men aged 18 to 49. Each donor's CD8 memory used one plate, CD8 naive two, each CD4 subset three. Study results and caveats: Clonotypes that were shared across a handful of donors made up around 4.6% of naive CD4 clonotypes. Unshared clonotypes carried lower generation probabilities than those common to all four donors.

Of note for this clone: Its cognate antigen is unknown. The same CDR3 arises from other DNA sequences in this sample as well.

The CDR3 loop spans 12 amino acids. CDR1 and CDR2 from the germline V gene are MNHEY and SVGAGI. With 9 bases removed from V and 4 bases from J, the gap between germline ends came to 12 bases. The table came from immunoSEQ multiplex PCR; TCRdb's copy has only in-frame clones and leaves some out. Found here are millions of clones, 90% to 95% of them singletons; the top ten hold 0.1% to 0.15%. Specimen: naive CD4+ T cells sorted from blood. Specified subset: CD45RA+ positively selected. This receptor was taken from a young man in good health. V gene TRBV6-5 combines with J gene TRBJ2-5; perhaps D is TRBD1 or TRBD2 (5 bases each). The CDR3 is CASSQGRETQYF. The CDR3, as DNA: TGTGCCAGTTCCCAGGGACGAGAGACCCAGTACTTC.